This entry describes one T cell receptor beta chain. This clone was detected once. Its antigen is unknown. No clone much larger than this one lies a single base away; base qualities are absent. These data belong to a study of shared clonotypes between healthy human individuals (dated by TCRdb to 2018 to 2020). General notes on the study: A few men and two women, aged 18 to 49 years, made up the cohort. Per donor, three plates each were used for CD4 naive and CD4 memory, two for CD8 naive, and one for CD8 memory. To estimate repertoire size and how much clonotype sharing occurs between individuals, the study deeply sequenced the blood TCR repertoires of five healthy adults. Different laboratories and diverse techniques were used to prepare libraries and sequence TCR repertoires, to increase sequencing depth and limit assay-specific biases. Leukapheresis yielded between about 0.9 and 8.9 billion PBMCs per donor.

TCR CDR3 regions were amplified from genomic DNA by multiplex PCR using the deep immunoSEQ assay. For each cell subset, the extracted genomic DNA was distributed evenly across all wells of several immunoSEQ 96-well plates, and each plate served as one replicate. For sorted subsets, 150 to 250 ng genomic DNA, equal to 30,000 or so T cell genomes, was loaded into each replicate PCR. The purified libraries were quantified using a Qubit 3.0 fluorometer, sized with a Bioanalyzer 2100, and then quantified again using the KAPA Library Quantification kit. A separate single-read 150-cycle Illumina NextSeq 550 flow cell was used to sequence each immunoSEQ 96-well plate. The paper's processing steps were these. The immunoSEQ output contained only junctional sequences without quality scores, so filtering could not match that applied to full-length reads. To assign V/J genes and CDR3, sequences were annotated using PyIR, a Python wrapper for IgBLAST v1.9, with IMGT germline references. Reads with weak V/J assignments (E-value above 1e-6), missing CDR3, stop codons, out-of-frame junctions, or ambiguous translated residues were removed. V3J clonotypes were defined as sequences sharing an identical inferred V gene, J gene, and CDR3 amino acid sequence. Percentage overlap between repertoires was calculated by dividing the number of shared unique clonotypes by the size of the smaller repertoire. Repertoire richness was assessed with RTK rarefaction, the Chao1 estimator, and Recon v2.1 estimates of unobserved clonotypes. Generation probabilities were computed with OLGA for all TCRbeta clonotypes obtained by the gDNA method from four donors. TCRdb holds this immuneACCESS table with in-frame rearrangements only. Some clones are missing; in checked studies, unresolved V genes explain under half, and the rest has no known cause. For V, J and clone size, that table is used; D and trimming come from the DNA. This sample is represented by some 2.1 million clones; roughly 93% of them were singletons. The ten largest clones represent around 1.7% of the sample.

CD8 naive samples were obtained by positive selection for CCR7 among CD45RO-negative cells, yielding a CD45RA+CCR7+ population from which TemRA cells were excluded. Healthy HIV-negative adults with no recently reported acute infections or vaccinations were included as donors. Only Caucasian adults living in Nashville, Tennessee, USA were represented among the donors. After blood collection by leukapheresis, PBMCs were isolated using Ficoll-Histopaque density gradient centrifugation and then cryopreserved in the vapor phase of liquid nitrogen. Analytical flow cytometry was used to check the purity and quantity of every magnetically sorted T cell population. From each sorted fraction, genomic DNA was isolated and quantified by UV absorbance on a Nanodrop 2000c. What the research found in general, with its limitations: Naive subsets generally had larger estimated clonotype richness than memory subsets. Higher generation probabilities were observed for clonotypes shared by all four sorted-subset donors than for non-shared clonotypes. Even with the large sequencing depth, rarefaction of the sorted-subset datasets indicated that sequencing was incomplete. Based on pairwise subsampling, the degree of clonotype sharing among donors was expected to be affected by sequencing depth. Sharing across several donors was observed for around 5% of naive CD4, around 3.5% of naive CD8, about 2.5% of memory CD4, and roughly 0.4% of memory CD8 clonotypes. The genetic and exposure-history diversity represented was limited by the small number of donors. Sampling was restricted to blood, and TCR repertoires in tissues likely differ from the TCR repertoires found in blood.

CDR1 and CDR2 were assigned from the germline V gene as SGDLS and YYNGEE. From the cysteine through the phenylalanine, the CDR3 covers 17 amino acids. CDR3 DNA only is kept here, 51 bases in frame from base 1. Trimming leaves V shorter by 3 bases and J shorter by 1 base, with the junction holding 9 bases beyond the gene matches. This sequence uses TRBV9 and TRBJ1-5; a stretch of 8 junction bases matches TRBD1. Sequenced: naive CD8+ T cells from PBMCs. The sample's cell subset or site label, in plain terms: CD45RA+CCR7+. The receptor was isolated from a man between 18 and 29 years old in good health. Some clones in this sample may be carry-over from other donors' samples. The CDR3 reads as follows: CASSDLKGQGSNQPQHF. The DNA sequence follows: TGTGCCAGCAGCGACCTCAAAGGACAGGGAAGCAATCAGCCCCAGCATTTT.